Presented here are 31 T cell receptor beta chains from one specimen sequenced in a study of cytotoxic CD8 clonotypes in ibrutinib-treated CLL. The protocol was immunoSEQ multiplex PCR, while the TCRdb copy is restricted to in-frame clones and leaves out a portion. The table includes 75,000 to 80,000 clones, over 65% detected once. The material sequenced was PBMCs, taken after 24 months of ibrutinib treatment. The receptor set was obtained from a human donor with chronic lymphocytic leukemia.

J is TRBJ1-6 and V is TRBV28, with D unclear. This CDR3 region has 12 residues. The V end was cut by 1 base, the J end by 10 bases, with 5 bases between. CDR1 MDHEN and CDR2 SYDVKM come from the germline V gene. The CDR3 reads CASSLLESPLHF. In nucleotides, the CDR3 is TGTGCCAGCAGTTTATTGGAATCACCCCTCCACTTT.

The chain recombines TRBV27 with TRBJ2-1; D uncertain. The length of the CDR3 is 17 residues. V shed 0 bases and J shed 0 bases, with 12 bases lying between them. Per the germline V gene, CDR1 is MNHEY and CDR2 is SMNVEV (reference sequence). For the CDR3, the DNA is TGTGCCAGCAGTTTATCGGACCAACGAAGCTCCTACAATGAGCAGTTCTTC. It codes for CASSLSDQRSSYNEQFF.

This clone was seen a single time. The rearrangement uses TRBV9 and TRBJ2-1; 7 bases line up with TRBD1. From germline, CDR1 is SGDLS and CDR2 YYNGEE. V lost 0 bases to trimming and J lost 5 bases; unmatched junction nucleotides: 2. The CDR3 consists of 14 residues. The CDR3 loop reads CASSVGQGHNEQFF. Here the CDR3 DNA reads TGTGCCAGCAGCGTAGGACAGGGTCACAATGAGCAGTTCTTC.

The rearrangement joins TRBV18 to TRBJ1-1; D not resolved. CDR1 is KGHSH, CDR2 LQKENI, per germline. This CDR3 has 16 residues. Trimming removed 0 bases at V and 0 bases at J, with 11 bases between. CDR3 coding DNA: TGTGCCAGCTCACCACCGGGCGCCCTAATGAACACTGAAGCTTTCTTT. Its protein is CASSPPGALMNTEAFF.

The chain carries TRBV9 and TRBJ2-2; D may be TRBD2 (5 bases). The CDR3 runs to 16 residues. From germline, CDR1 is SGDLS and CDR2 YYNGEE. V lost 1 base and J 4 bases, leaving 14 bases between the germline ends. The DNA for the CDR3 is TGTGCCAGCAGCGTATACGGACTGTCGCGCACCGGGGAGCTGTTTTTT. Its translation is CASSVYGLSRTGELFF.

The chain couples TRBV7-3 to TRBJ2-5, with a possible D match to TRBD2 (6 bases). The V gene's germline CDR1 is SGHTA and CDR2 FQGTGA. CDR3 length: 15 residues. V dropped 2 bases and J dropped 5 bases, with 15 bases sitting between them. DNA for the CDR3: TGTGCCAGCAGCTTAGGGTCGGGAGACGGGGAGACCCAGTACTTC. Translated, it gives CASSLGSGDGETQYF.

The V gene is TRBV15, the J gene TRBJ1-5, with a weak D call TRBD1 (5 bases). Germline V lookup: CDR1 LNHNV, CDR2 YYDKDF (reference sequence). This CDR3 contains 13 residues. Trimming cost V 9 bases and J 5 bases, with 14 bases left between them. The CDR3 DNA sequence: TGTGCCACAGGAGGCAGGGTCGATCAGCCCCAGCATTTT. Translation gives CATGGRVDQPQHF.

V gene TRBV5-1 combines with J gene TRBJ2-7; 8 positions match TRBD1. The CDR3 has 15 amino acids. Germline CDR1 reads SGHRS; CDR2 reads YFSETQ. The ends lost 1 base at V and 0 bases at J; junction bases unmatched: 3. The CDR3 spells CASSLRTGTSYEQYF. The CDR3 DNA reads TGCGCCAGCAGCTTGAGGACAGGGACCTCCTACGAGCAGTACTTC.

This clone was counted only a few times. The chain joins TRBV28 to TRBJ2-7; possible D gene TRBD1, 6 bases. The CDR3 has 13 residues. Trimming pared 4 bases from V and 3 bases from J, leaving 10 bases between. The germline gives CDR1 MDHEN, CDR2 SYDVKM. Here the CDR3 reads CASSYRVVYEQYF. CDR3 sequence (DNA): TGTGCCAGCAGTTACAGGGTCGTCTACGAGCAGTACTTC.

The CDR3, as DNA: TGTGCCAGCAGTCCCCTAGCGGGATTTAAAGATGAGCAGTTCTTC. The encoded protein is CASSPLAGFKDEQFF. V usage is TRBV9 and J usage is TRBJ2-1; 9 bases agree with TRBD2. The CDR3 has 15 amino acids. V lost 5 bases to trimming and J lost 8 bases; unmatched junction nucleotides: 11. CDR1 and CDR2 (germline): SGDLS, YYNGEE.

The chain has TRBV4-1 and TRBJ1-1; a possible D gene is TRBD1 (6 bases). The germline V gene has CDR1 MGHRA and CDR2 YSYEKL. The ends were cut back, 0 bases at V and 4 bases at J, with 9 bases in the middle. The CDR3 contains 14 residues. The CDR3 DNA is TGCGCCAGCAGCCAAGAAAACAGGGCCACTGAAGCTTTCTTT. It yields the protein CASSQENRATEAFF.

The chain links TRBV7-6 to TRBJ1-3; D not resolved. V lost 1 base and J 2 bases, leaving 9 bases between the germline ends. This CDR3 has 15 residues. Germline values: CDR1 SGHVS, CDR2 FNYEAQ. This CDR3 reads CASSLVPGTGNTIYF. DNA of the CDR3: TGTGCCAGCAGCTTAGTCCCGGGTACTGGAAACACCATATATTTT.

The genes are TRBV6-5 and TRBJ2-7, with D tentatively TRBD1 (5 bases). V gave up 6 bases and J gave up 0 bases, with 9 bases separating them. Per germline, CDR1 MNHEY and CDR2 SVGAGI. The CDR3 covers 13 residues. The CDR3 region is CASRTADSYEQYF. The CDR3 region has the DNA TGTGCCAGCAGGACAGCTGACTCCTACGAGCAGTACTTC.

This clone was found a few times. CDR3 sequence (DNA): TGTGCCAGCAGCCCTACGGAGGGACTAGCGGCTGAGCAGTTCTTC. The encoded protein is CASSPTEGLAAEQFF. J is TRBJ2-1 and V is TRBV14, with 11 bases that match TRBD2. CDR3 length: 15 residues. Germline assignment: CDR1 SGHDN and CDR2 FVKESK. The ends lost 4 bases at V and 9 bases at J; junction bases unmatched: 8.

V gene TRBV5-1 combines with J gene TRBJ1-1; 7 bases align to TRBD1. The V and J ends lost 4 bases and 4 bases, in that order; junction bases with no gene match: 4. The germline CDR1 and CDR2 sequences are SGHRS and YFSETQ. The CDR3 is 13 residues long. The CDR3 nucleotides read TGCGCCAGCAGCATGACAGGGACCACTGAAGCTTTCTTT. Protein sequence: CASSMTGTTEAFF.

The chain joins TRBV6-6 to TRBJ2-3, with D possibly being TRBD1 or TRBD2 (5 bases each). CDR3 length: 12 amino acids. The V end lost 6 bases, the J end lost 2 bases, and 6 bases lay between the germline ends. Germline CDR1 MNHNY, CDR2 SVGAGI (reference sequence). CDR3 DNA: TGTGCCAGCAGGGGGACCACAGATACGCAGTATTTT. Protein sequence: CASRGTTDTQYF.

This sequence joins TRBV6-1 and TRBJ2-7, with 7 bases identical to TRBD2. This CDR3 region has 14 residues. Per germline, CDR1 MNHNS and CDR2 SASEGT. The trim removed 6 bases at V and 2 bases at J, leaving 7 bases unmatched. CDR3 in DNA: TGTGCCAGCAGCGTGGGGGGGGGACCCTACGAGCAGTACTTC. It is translated as CASSVGGGPYEQYF.

This chain links TRBV9 with TRBJ1-4, with TRBD1 matching over 7 bases. V gave up 3 bases and J gave up 5 bases; unmatched junction bases: 13. In germline, CDR1 is SGDLS, CDR2 YYNGEE. The length of the CDR3 is 17 residues. This CDR3 is CASSALTSGGGNEKLFF. In DNA form, the CDR3 reads TGTGCCAGCAGCGCACTCACCTCAGGGGGGGGAAATGAAAAACTGTTTTTT.

The rearrangement links TRBV9 to TRBJ2-1; the D gene is possibly TRBD1 (7 bases). With 0 bases removed from V and 3 bases from J, the gap between germline ends came to 19 bases. The germline gives CDR1 SGDLS, CDR2 YYNGEE. This CDR3 contains 18 residues. The CDR3 coding sequence is TGTGCCAGCAGCGTAGTAGGGACCCCAGGGGGAGGCTACAATGAGCAGTTCTTC. It specifies CASSVVGTPGGGYNEQFF.

The chain joins TRBV7-3 to TRBJ2-2; D unclear. CDR3 length: 13 amino acids. The V gene lost 2 bases and the J gene lost 8 bases, with 9 bases spanning the gap. Germline loops: CDR1 SGHTA, CDR2 FQGTGA. This CDR3 is CASSLDGLGELFF. CDR3 DNA: TGTGCCAGCAGCTTAGACGGGCTAGGGGAGCTGTTTTTT.

The chain links TRBV7-2 to TRBJ2-7; TRBD2 aligns across 9 bases. Germline CDR1 is SGHTA and CDR2 is FQGNSA. V trimming: 2 bases; J trimming: 5 bases; junction bases outside the gene matches: 16. This CDR3 region has 18 residues. Written as DNA, the CDR3 is TGTGCCAGCAGCTTACACGGGTCTGTGGCGGGAGGGAGAAACGAGCAGTACTTC. Translated, it gives CASSLHGSVAGGRNEQYF.

The chain combines TRBV10-2 with TRBJ2-2; D unclear. Per the germline V gene, CDR1 is WSHSY and CDR2 is SAAADI. Trimming shortened V by 4 bases and J by 2 bases, and 11 bases separated the two germline ends. The CDR3 consists of 15 residues. The CDR3 protein is CASSGWVINTGELFF. The DNA for the CDR3 is TGCGCCAGCAGTGGGTGGGTGATTAACACCGGGGAGCTGTTTTTT.

The V gene is TRBV7-2, the J gene TRBJ2-2, with a weak D call TRBD2 (5 bases). Between the trimmed V and J ends, which lost 5 bases and 3 bases, there was a span of 13 bases. Germline V gene lookup returns CDR1 SGHTA and CDR2 FQGNSA. The CDR3 contains 15 residues. The CDR3: CASSPAGLDTGELFF. CDR3 bases: TGTGCCAGCAGCCCCGCGGGTCTAGACACCGGGGAGCTGTTTTTT.

J is TRBJ1-5 and V is TRBV10-3; TRBD1 is a possible D gene (5 bases). Germline-derived CDR1 and CDR2 are ENHRY and SYGVKD. Trimming removed 0 bases from V and 0 bases from J, with 21 bases in between. This CDR3 is 20 amino acids long. The CDR3 sequence is CAISESPWRGTGNSNQPQHF. The CDR3 nucleotides are TGTGCCATCAGTGAGTCTCCCTGGCGGGGAACAGGAAATAGCAATCAGCCCCAGCATTTT.

A single count supports this clone. The chain employs TRBV7-9 and TRBJ1-1; 9 bases match TRBD1. The CDR3 contains 12 residues. CDR1 and CDR2 (germline): SEHNR, FQNEAQ (reference sequence). Trimming removed 3 bases from V and 10 bases from J; junction bases left unmatched: 3. CDR3 amino acids: CASSFPQGAAFF. The DNA of the CDR3 is TGTGCCAGCAGCTTTCCACAGGGGGCAGCTTTCTTT.

This rearrangement joins TRBV5-6 to TRBJ2-3; 8 nucleotides match TRBD2. Germline CDR1 reads SGHDT; CDR2 reads YYEEEE. This CDR3 is 16 amino acids long. V shed 1 base and J 1 base; nucleotides not matched to a gene: 5. Here the CDR3 DNA reads TGTGCCAGCAGCTTGTCCAGCGGGAGCGGCACAGATACGCAGTATTTT. Amino acids: CASSLSSGSGTDTQYF. Full variable domain (outside the CDR3, taken from reference TRBV5-6 and TRBJ2-3): DAGVTQSPTHLIKTRGQQVTLRCSPKSGHDTVSWYQQALGQGPQFIFQYYEEEERQRGNFPDRFSGHQFPNYSSELNVNALLLGDSALYLCASSLSSGSGTDTQYFGPGTRLTVL.

The V and J genes are TRBV10-3 and TRBJ2-1; TRBD2 aligns across 7 bases. Germline V gene data show CDR1 as ENHRY and CDR2 as SYGVKD. The trim removed 6 bases at V and 7 bases at J, leaving 12 bases unmatched. The length of the CDR3 is 15 residues. The CDR3 here is CAISGDGLAGNEQFF. For the CDR3, the DNA is TGTGCCATCAGCGGGGATGGATTAGCGGGTAATGAGCAGTTCTTC.

The V and J genes are TRBV18 and TRBJ2-3, with 7 bases fitting TRBD1. The CDR3 consists of 18 residues. Germline V gene sequence: CDR1 KGHSH, CDR2 LQKENI. Germline trimming cut 3 bases from V and 3 bases from J; bases unmatched to any gene: 15. Written as DNA, the CDR3 is TGTGCCAGCTCACCCACAATTCCGACAGGGAAGCGGACAGATACGCAGTATTTT. This sequence encodes CASSPTIPTGKRTDTQYF.

The chain has TRBV11-2 and TRBJ2-7, with 7 bases identical to TRBD1. CDR1 SGHAT and CDR2 FQNNGV come from the germline V gene. Losses at the gene ends were 0 bases for V and 4 bases for J; bases not matched to a gene: 6. The CDR3 is made up of 15 amino acids. CDR3 coding DNA: TGTGCCAGCAGCTTAGAGACAGGGCCATTATACGAGCAGTACTTC. Protein: CASSLETGPLYEQYF.

This clone was recorded a few times. V is TRBV2 and J is TRBJ2-2; D gene unclear. CDR1 is SNHLY, CDR2 FYNNEI, per germline. CDR3 size: 13 residues. Trimming took off 7 bases at V and 6 bases at J, with 12 bases between the two ends. The CDR3 is CASTRESAGELFF. In DNA, the CDR3 is TGTGCCAGCACCCGAGAGTCTGCCGGGGAGCTGTTTTTT.

In its sample, this clone was seen once. The genes are TRBV28 and TRBJ1-5, with 7 bases lining up with TRBD1. CDR1 and CDR2 from the germline V gene are MDHEN and SYDVKM. J was trimmed by 6 bases and V by 4 bases; bases with no gene match: 12. The CDR3 has 16 residues. The DNA for the CDR3 is TGTGCCAGCAGTTCCCCCGCCCGACAGGGCGGTCAGCCCCAGCATTTT. Protein sequence: CASSSPARQGGQPQHF.